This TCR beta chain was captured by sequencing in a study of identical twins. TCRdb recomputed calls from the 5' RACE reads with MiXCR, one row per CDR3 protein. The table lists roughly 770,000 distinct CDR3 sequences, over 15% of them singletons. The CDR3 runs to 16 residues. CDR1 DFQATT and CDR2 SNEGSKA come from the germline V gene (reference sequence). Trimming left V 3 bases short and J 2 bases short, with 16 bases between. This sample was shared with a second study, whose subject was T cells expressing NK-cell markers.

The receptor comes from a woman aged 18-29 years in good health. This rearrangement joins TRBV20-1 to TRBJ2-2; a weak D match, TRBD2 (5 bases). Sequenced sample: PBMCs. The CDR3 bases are TGCAGTGCTAGTAGAGGTGGAGGAGTTAACACCGGGGAGCTGTTTTTT. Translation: CSASRGGGVNTGELFF.